This T cell receptor beta chain originates from a study of cytomegalovirus exposure and HLA in healthy donors. Study summary: Later analysis reported that the roughly 120 validation repertoires shared the platform of the approximately 670 first-cohort repertoires.

TCRdb keeps only in-frame clones here, not all; method: immunoSEQ multiplex PCR. The table shows around 150,000 clones, with approximately 96% occurring only once. V was shortened by 2 bases and J by 6 bases, with 8 bases between the two germline ends. CDR3 length equals 11 residues. In germline, CDR1 is GTSNPN, CDR2 SVGIG (reference sequence). As regards this clone: The antigen is undetermined.

Broader study findings: Usually a TCR sequence was rare, but some public TCRs were found in many donors. Reports credit the classifier with highly specific, highly sensitive diagnosis of cytomegalovirus status.

The chain has TRBV30 and TRBJ2-7, with D perhaps TRBD2 (6 bases). The clonotype originates from a young woman in good health and CMV-seronegative. What was sequenced was PBMCs. The DNA for the CDR3 is TGTGCCTGGAGTTGGGGGGTCGAGCAGTACTTC. Translating it yields CAWSWGVEQYF.